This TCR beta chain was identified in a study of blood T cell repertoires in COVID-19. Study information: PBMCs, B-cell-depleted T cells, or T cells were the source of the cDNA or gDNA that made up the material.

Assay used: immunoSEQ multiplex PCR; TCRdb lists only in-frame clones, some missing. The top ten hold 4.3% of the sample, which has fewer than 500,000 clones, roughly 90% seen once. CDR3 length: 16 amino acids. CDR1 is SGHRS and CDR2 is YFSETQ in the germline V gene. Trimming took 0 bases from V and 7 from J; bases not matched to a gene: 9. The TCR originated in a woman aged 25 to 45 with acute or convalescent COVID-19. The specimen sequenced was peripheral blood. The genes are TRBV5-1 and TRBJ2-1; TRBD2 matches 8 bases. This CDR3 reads CASSLETGGPENEQFF. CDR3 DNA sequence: TGCGCCAGCAGCTTGGAGACGGGGGGGCCTGAAAATGAGCAGTTCTTC.